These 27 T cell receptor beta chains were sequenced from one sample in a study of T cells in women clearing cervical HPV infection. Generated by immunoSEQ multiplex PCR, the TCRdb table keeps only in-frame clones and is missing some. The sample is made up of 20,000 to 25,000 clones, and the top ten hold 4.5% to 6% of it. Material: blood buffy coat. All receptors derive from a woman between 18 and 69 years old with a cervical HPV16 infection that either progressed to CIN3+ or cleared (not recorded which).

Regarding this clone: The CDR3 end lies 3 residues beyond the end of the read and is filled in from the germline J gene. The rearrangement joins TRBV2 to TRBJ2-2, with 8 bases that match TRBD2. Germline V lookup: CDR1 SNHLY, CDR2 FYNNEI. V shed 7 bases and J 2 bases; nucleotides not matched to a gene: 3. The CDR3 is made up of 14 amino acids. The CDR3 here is CASKWTSNTGELFF. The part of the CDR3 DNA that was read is TGTGCCAGCAAGTGGACTAGCAACACCGGGGAG.

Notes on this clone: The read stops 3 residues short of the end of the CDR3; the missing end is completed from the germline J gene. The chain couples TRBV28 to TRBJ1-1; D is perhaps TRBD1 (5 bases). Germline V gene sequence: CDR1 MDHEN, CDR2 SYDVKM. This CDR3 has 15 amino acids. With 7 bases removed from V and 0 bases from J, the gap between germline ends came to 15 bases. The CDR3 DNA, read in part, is TGTGCCAGCATCCGCGGGGGATACATGAACACTGAA. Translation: CASIRGGYMNTE. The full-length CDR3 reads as CASIRGGYMNTEAFF.

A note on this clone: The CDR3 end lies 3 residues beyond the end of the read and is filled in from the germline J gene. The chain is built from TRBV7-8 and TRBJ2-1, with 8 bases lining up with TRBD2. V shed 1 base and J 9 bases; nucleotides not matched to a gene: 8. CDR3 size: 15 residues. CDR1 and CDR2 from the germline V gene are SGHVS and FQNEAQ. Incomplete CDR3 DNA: TGTGCCAGCAGCTTAGTAGCGGGGAGGCTCCGTGAG. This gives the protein CASSLVAGRLRE. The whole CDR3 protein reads CASSLVAGRLREQFF.

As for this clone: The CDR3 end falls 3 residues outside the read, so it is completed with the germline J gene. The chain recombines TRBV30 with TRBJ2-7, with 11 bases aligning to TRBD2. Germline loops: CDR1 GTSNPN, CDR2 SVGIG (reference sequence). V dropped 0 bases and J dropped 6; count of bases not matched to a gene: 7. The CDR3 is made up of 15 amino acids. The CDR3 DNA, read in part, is TGTGCCTGGAGTGTACGGATAGCGGGAGGGCCCGAG. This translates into CAWSVRIAGGPE. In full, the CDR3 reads CAWSVRIAGGPEQYF.

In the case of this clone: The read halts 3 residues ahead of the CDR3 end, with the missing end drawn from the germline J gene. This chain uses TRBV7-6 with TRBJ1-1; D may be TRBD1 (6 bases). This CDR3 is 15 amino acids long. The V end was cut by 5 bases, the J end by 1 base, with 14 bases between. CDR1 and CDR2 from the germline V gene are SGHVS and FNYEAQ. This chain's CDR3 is CASSPRDMGNTEAFF. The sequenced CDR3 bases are TGTGCCAGCAGCCCTAGGGACATGGGGAACACTGAA.

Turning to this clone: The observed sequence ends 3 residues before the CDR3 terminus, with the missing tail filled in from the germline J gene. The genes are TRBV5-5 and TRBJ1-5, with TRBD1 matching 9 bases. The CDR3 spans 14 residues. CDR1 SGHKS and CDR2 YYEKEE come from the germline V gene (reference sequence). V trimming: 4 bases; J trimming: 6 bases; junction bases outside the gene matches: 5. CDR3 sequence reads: CASSLGTGSQPQHF. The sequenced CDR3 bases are TGTGCCAGCAGCCTAGGGACAGGGAGTCAGCCC.

The CDR3 loop is CASSFWRELTDTQYF. The DNA read from the CDR3 is TGTGCCAGCAGTTTCTGGCGGGAGCTCACAGATACG. The chain recombines TRBV2 with TRBJ2-3; 7 bases are shared with TRBD2. Read data end 3 residues before the CDR3 end; the end is taken from the germline J gene. This CDR3 spans 15 amino acids. CDR1 is SNHLY, CDR2 FYNNEI, per germline. V shed 5 bases and J 2 bases; nucleotides not matched to a gene: 7.

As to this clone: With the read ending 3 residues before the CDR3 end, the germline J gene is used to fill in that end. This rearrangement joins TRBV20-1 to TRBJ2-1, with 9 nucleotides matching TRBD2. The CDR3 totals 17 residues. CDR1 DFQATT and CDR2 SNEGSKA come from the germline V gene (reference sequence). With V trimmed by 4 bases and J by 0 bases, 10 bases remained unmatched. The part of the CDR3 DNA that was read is TGCAGTGCTACATCCCCCTTTAGCGGGGGCTCCTACAATGAG. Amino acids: CSATSPFSGGSYNE. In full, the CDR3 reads CSATSPFSGGSYNEQFF.

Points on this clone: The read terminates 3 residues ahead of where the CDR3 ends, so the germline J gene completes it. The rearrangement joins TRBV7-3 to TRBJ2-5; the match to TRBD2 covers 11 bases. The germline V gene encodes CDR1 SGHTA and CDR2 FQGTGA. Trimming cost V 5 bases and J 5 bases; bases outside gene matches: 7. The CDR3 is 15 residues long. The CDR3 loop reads CASSEIAGGLETQYF. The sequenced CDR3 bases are TGTGCCAGCAGCGAAATAGCGGGGGGGCTGGAGACC.

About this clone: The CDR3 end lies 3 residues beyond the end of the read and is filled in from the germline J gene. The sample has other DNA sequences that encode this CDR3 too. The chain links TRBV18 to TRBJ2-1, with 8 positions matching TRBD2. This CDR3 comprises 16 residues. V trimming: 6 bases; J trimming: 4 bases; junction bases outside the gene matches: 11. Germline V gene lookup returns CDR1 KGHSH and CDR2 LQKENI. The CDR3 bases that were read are TGTGCCAGCTCCCCCCCGGGCAGCGGGGGATACAATGAG. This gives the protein CASSPPGSGGYNE. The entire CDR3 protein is CASSPPGSGGYNEQFF.

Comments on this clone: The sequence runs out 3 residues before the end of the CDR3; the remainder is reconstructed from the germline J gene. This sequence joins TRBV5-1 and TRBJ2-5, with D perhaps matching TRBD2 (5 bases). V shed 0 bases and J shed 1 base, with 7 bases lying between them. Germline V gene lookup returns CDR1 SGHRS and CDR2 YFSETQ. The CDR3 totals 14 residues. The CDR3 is CASSLGLSQETQYF. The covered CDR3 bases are TGCGCCAGCAGCTTGGGACTAAGCCAAGAGACC. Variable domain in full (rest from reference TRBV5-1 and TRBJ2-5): KAGVTQTPRYLIKTRGQQVTLSCSPISGHRSVSWYQQTPGQGLQFLFEYFSETQRNKGNFPGRFSGRQFSNSRSEMNVSTLELGDSALYLCASSLGLSQETQYFGPGTRLLVL.

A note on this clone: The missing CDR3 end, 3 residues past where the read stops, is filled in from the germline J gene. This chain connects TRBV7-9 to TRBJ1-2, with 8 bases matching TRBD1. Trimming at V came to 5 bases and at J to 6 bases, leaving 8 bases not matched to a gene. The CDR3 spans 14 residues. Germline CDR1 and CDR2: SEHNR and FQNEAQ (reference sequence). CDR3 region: CASSPRTGWNGYTF. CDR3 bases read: TGTGCCAGCAGCCCACGGACAGGGTGGAATGGC.

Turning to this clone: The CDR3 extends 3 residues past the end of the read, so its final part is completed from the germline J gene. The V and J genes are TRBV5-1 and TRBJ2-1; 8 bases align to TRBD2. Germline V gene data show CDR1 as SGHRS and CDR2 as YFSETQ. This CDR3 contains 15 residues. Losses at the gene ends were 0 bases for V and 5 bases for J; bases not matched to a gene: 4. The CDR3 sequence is CASSLDSGGDNEQFF. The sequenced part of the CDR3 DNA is TGCGCCAGCAGCTTGGACAGCGGGGGAGACAATGAG.

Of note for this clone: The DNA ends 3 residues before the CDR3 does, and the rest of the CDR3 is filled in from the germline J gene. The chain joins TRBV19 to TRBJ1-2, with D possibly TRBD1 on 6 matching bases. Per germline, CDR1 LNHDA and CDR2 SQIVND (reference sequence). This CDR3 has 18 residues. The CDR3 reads CASSRSPSSGSRTDTYTF. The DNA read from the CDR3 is TGTGCCAGTAGTAGAAGCCCATCTAGCGGGAGTAGGACAGATACC.

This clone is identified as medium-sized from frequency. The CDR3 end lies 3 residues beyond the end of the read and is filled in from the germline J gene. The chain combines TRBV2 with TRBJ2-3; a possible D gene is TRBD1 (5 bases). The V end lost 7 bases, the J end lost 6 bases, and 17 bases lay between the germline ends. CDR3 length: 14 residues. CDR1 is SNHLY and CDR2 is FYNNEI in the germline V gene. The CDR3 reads CASKSLVGPDTQYF. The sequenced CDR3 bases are TGTGCCAGCAAAAGTTTAGTGGGGCCCGATACG.

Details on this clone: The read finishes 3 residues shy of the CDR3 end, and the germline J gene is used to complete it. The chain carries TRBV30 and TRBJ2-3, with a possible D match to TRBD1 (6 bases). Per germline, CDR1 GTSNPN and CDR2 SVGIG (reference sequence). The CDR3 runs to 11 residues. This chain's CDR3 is CAWSVGQPQYF. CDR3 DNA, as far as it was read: TGTGCCTGGAGTGTAGGACAGCCG.

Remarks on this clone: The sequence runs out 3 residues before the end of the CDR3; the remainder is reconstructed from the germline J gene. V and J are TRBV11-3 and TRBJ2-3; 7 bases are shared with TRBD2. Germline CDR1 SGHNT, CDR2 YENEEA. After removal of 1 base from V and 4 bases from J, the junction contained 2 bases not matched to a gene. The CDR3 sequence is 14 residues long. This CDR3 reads CASSLGRGSDTQYF. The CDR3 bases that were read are TGTGCCAGCAGCTTAGGGCGGGGGTCAGATACG.

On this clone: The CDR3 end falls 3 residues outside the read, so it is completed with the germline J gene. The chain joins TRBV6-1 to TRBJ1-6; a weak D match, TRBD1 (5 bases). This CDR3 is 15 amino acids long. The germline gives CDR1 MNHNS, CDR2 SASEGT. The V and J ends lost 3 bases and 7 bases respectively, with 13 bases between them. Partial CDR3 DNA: TGTGCCAGCAGTGATTGGCAGGGTCAGAATTCACCC. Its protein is CASSDWQGQNSP. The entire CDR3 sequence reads CASSDWQGQNSPLHF.

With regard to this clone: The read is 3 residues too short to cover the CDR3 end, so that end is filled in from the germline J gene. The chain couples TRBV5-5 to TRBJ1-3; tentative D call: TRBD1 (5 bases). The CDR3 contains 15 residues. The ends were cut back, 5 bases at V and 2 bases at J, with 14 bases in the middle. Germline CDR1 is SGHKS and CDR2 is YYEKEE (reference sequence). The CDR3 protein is CASSYVTATGNTIYF. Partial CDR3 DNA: TGTGCCAGCAGTTACGTGACAGCTACTGGAAACACC.

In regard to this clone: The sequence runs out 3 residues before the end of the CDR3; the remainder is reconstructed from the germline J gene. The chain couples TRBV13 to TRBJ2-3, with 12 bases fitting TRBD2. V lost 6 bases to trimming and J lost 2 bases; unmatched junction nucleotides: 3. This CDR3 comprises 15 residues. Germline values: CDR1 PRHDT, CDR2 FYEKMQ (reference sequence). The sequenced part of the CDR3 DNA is TGTGCCAGCAGAACTAGCGGGGGGTTCACAGATACG. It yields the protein CASRTSGGFTDT. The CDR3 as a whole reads CASRTSGGFTDTQYF. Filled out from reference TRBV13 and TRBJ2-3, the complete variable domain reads AAGVIQSPRHLIKEKRETATLKCYPIPRHDTVYWYQQGPGQDPQFLISFYEKMQSDKGSIPDRFSAQQFSDYHSELNMSSLELGDSALYFCASRTSGGFTDTQYFGPGTRLTVL.

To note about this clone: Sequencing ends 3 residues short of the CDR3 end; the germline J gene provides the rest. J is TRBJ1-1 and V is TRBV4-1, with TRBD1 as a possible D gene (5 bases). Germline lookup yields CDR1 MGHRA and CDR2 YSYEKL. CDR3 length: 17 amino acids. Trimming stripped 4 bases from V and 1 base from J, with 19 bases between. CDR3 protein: CASSPIRGRRGNTEAFF. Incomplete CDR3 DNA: TGCGCCAGCAGCCCCATCCGGGGGAGAAGGGGGAACACTGAA.

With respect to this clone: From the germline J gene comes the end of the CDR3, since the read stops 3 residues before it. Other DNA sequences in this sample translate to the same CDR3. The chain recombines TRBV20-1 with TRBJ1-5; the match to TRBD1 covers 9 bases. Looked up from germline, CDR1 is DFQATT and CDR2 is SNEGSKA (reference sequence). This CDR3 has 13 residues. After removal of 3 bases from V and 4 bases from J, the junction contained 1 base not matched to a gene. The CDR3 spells CSARTGGNQPQHF. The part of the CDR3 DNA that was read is TGCAGTGCTAGGACAGGGGGAAATCAGCCC.

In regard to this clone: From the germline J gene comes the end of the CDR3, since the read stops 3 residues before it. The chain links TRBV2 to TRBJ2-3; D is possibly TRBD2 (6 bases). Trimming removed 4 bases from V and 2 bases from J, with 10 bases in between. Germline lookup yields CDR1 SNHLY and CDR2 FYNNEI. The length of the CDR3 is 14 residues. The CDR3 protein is CASSVVAVTDTQYF. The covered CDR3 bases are TGTGCCAGCAGTGTAGTAGCGGTCACAGATACG.

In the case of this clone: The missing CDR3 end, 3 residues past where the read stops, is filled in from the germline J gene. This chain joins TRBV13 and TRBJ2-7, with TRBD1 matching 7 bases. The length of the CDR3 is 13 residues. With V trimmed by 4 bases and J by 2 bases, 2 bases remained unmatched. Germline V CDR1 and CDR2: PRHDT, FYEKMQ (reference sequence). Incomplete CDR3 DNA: TGTGCCAGCAGCTGGGGGACAGCCTACGAG. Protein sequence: CASSWGTAYE. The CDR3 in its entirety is CASSWGTAYEQYF.

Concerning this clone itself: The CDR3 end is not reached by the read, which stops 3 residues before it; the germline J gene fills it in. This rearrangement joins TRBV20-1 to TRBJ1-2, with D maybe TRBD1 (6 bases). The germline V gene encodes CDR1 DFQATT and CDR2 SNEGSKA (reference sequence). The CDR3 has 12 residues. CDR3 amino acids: CSAKTGLEGYTF. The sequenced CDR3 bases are TGCAGTGCTAAGACAGGTCTGGAGGGC.

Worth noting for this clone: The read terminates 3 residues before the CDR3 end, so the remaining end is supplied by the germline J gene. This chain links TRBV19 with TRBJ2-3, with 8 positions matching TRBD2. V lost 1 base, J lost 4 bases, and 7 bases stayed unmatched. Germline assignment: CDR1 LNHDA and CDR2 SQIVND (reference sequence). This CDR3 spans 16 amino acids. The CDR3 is CASSIGDYGRADTQYF. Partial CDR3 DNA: TGTGCCAGTAGTATAGGCGACTACGGGAGGGCAGATACG.

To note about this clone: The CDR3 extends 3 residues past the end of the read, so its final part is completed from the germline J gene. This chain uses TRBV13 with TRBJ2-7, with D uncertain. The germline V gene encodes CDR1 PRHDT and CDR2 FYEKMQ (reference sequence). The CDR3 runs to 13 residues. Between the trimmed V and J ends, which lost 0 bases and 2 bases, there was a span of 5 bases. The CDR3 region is CASSLGRAYEQYF. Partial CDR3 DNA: TGTGCCAGCAGCTTAGGCAGAGCCTACGAG.